These 5 T cell receptor beta chains were all obtained from the same sample, sequenced in a study of cytomegalovirus exposure and HLA in healthy donors. 13 Jbeta primers and 60 Vbeta primers were used for the PCR. Sequencing was performed with immunoSEQ multiplex PCR; in TCRdb, only in-frame clones are kept and a portion is missing. Of over 150,000 clones in the sample, 80% were seen once. Input material: PBMCs. Receptor source: a man aged 25 to 40 in good health and CMV-seronegative.

The J gene is TRBJ2-2, the V gene TRBV6-6, with D maybe TRBD2 (7 bases). Trimming took off 6 bases at V and 14 bases at J, with 19 bases between the two ends. The V gene's germline CDR1 is MNHNY and CDR2 SVGAGI (reference sequence). The CDR3 loop spans 13 amino acids. CDR3 in DNA: TGTGCCAGCAGCCCCCGCGGGGGCGCAGTTCTGTTTTTT. This translates into CASSPRGGAVLFF.

This chain joins TRBV5-4 and TRBJ2-3, with D unresolved. Germline values: CDR1 SGHNT, CDR2 YYREEE (reference sequence). V was pared by 3 bases and J by 2 bases, with 10 bases between. The CDR3 runs 14 residues. Written as DNA, the CDR3 is TGTGCCAGCAGCTCCGGGTCCTTCACAGATACGCAGTATTTT. The encoded protein is CASSSGSFTDTQYF.

V and J are TRBV7-9 and TRBJ2-3, with 7 bases aligning to TRBD1. This CDR3 comprises 14 residues. With 5 bases clipped from V and 4 bases from J, the junction kept 6 bases outside the gene matches. CDR1 and CDR2 from the germline V gene are SEHNR and FQNEAQ (reference sequence). The CDR3 loop is CASSVDRAADTQYF. The CDR3 DNA follows: TGTGCCAGCAGCGTCGACAGGGCCGCAGATACGCAGTATTTT.

This clone has just one count. The chain links TRBV27 to TRBJ2-7; unclear D gene. This CDR3 comprises 13 residues. Germline V gene lookup returns CDR1 MNHEY and CDR2 SMNVEV (reference sequence). V lost 2 bases and J lost 5, with 10 bases in between. The CDR3 sequence: CASSLTLTDEQYF. CDR3 DNA: TGTGCCAGCAGTTTAACTTTAACCGACGAGCAGTACTTC.

This clone was observed a single time. This chain uses TRBV7-3 with TRBJ1-1; maybe TRBD1 (5 bases). Trimming left V 5 bases short and J 5 bases short, with 15 bases between. The CDR3 has 14 residues. Germline CDR1 is SGHTA and CDR2 is FQGTGA. As DNA, the CDR3 is TGTGCCAGCAGCACCGGGACTTCGGGTACTGAAGCTTTCTTT. Amino acid sequence: CASSTGTSGTEAFF.